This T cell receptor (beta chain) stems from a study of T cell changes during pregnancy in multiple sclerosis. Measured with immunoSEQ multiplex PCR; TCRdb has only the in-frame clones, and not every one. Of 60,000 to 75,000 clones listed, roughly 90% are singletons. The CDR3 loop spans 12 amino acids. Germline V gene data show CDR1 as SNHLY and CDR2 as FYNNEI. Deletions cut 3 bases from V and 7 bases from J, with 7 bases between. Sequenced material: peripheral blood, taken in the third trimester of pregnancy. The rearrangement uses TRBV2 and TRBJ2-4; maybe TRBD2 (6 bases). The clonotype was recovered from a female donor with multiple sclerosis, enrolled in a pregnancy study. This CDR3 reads CASSDGRNIQYF. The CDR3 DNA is TGTGCCAGCAGTGATGGGAGGAACATTCAGTACTTC.